This T cell receptor beta chain was obtained from a study of blood T cells in healthy people across ages. Next came a second PCR, run for about 6 to 11 cycles, which used a sample-barcoded 5' primer along with a J-beta primer mix. TCRdb re-called the 5' RACE reads through MiXCR, storing one row per CDR3 protein. The sample lists around 790,000 distinct CDR3 sequences, 40% to 50% occurring once. Isolating PBMCs gave at least 7 million of these cells per sample. Extraction of total RNA produced a minimum of 5 micrograms from each sample. Note on this clonotype: The antigen is not known.

Study-level findings and limits: More naive CD4+ cells and higher diversity were found in long-lived than in aged donors. Per million T cells, TCR beta diversity dropped roughly linearly as age increased.

The V gene end was trimmed by 0 bases and the J gene end by 0 bases; junction bases not matched to a gene: 13. Germline loops: CDR1 DFQATT, CDR2 SNEGSKA (reference sequence). This CDR3 contains 19 residues. Sample: blood. This TCR derives from a man aged 55 to 69 in good health. The J gene is TRBJ2-1, the V gene TRBV20-1, with TRBD2 matching over 8 bases. The CDR3: CSARDLRLSSGSSYNEQFF. CDR3 nucleotide sequence: TGCAGTGCTAGAGATTTAAGGCTCAGCAGCGGGAGCTCCTACAATGAGCAGTTCTTC.